These T cell receptor beta chains were read from a single sample in a study of T cells in tuberculosis. Clones were read by immunoSEQ multiplex PCR, and TCRdb kept only the in-frame ones, dropping some. Counted here are several thousand clones, approximately 95% occurring once; the ten biggest clones make up under 14%. Sequenced material: PBMCs. Receptors originate from an adult with tuberculosis. The CDR3 runs from the conserved cysteine through the conserved F or W. Fields, in order: CDR3 DNA, CDR3 protein, J gene, clone size, D gene, V gene. The D gene is left open where the match is weak. Size tells how often a clone was seen (once, few, many) or the class of an expanded clone, and some rows leave it out.

CDR3 DNA: TGTGCCAGCAGCTTGGGCCAGGTCCAAGAGACCCAGTACTTC
CDR3 protein: CASSLGQVQETQYF
J gene: TRBJ2-5
clone size: -
D gene: -
V gene: TRBV5-4

CDR3 DNA: TGCGCCAGCAGCTGGGACACAACTAATGAAAAACTGTTTTTT
CDR3 protein: CASSWDTTNEKLFF
J gene: TRBJ1-4
clone size: -
D gene: -
V gene: TRBV5-1

CDR3 DNA: TGCAGTGCCAGGGTCGTCGCCGAGCAGTACTTC
CDR3 protein: CSARVVAEQYF
J gene: TRBJ2-7
clone size: -
D gene: -
V gene: TRBV20-1

CDR3 DNA: TGTGCCAGCAGCCAAGTGGGGACAGGGGCAGATACGCAGTATTTT
CDR3 protein: CASSQVGTGADTQYF
J gene: TRBJ2-3
clone size: -
D gene: TRBD1
V gene: TRBV14

CDR3 DNA: TGTGCCAGTCAAGCCCTAACAGGGGGCAATGAGCAGTTCTTC
CDR3 protein: CASQALTGGNEQFF
J gene: TRBJ2-1
clone size: -
D gene: TRBD1
V gene: TRBV2

CDR3 DNA: TGTGCCAGCAGTGAATTCCTAGCGGGGAACCAAGAGACCCAGTACTTC
CDR3 protein: CASSEFLAGNQETQYF
J gene: TRBJ2-5
clone size: -
D gene: TRBD2
V gene: TRBV2

CDR3 DNA: TGTGCCAGTAGTATCCCGGGACAGGGTATGGGAACTGAAGCTTTCTTT
CDR3 protein: CASSIPGQGMGTEAFF
J gene: TRBJ1-1
clone size: -
D gene: TRBD1
V gene: TRBV19

CDR3 DNA: TGTGCCAGCAGCAAAGGAGGGGACAGGGTTTATCGGCGGGGTGGCTACACCTTC
CDR3 protein: CASSKGGDRVYRRGGYTF
J gene: TRBJ1-2
clone size: -
D gene: -
V gene: TRBV21-1

CDR3 DNA: TGTGCCAGCAGCTTTAGGCAGGGGGCGCAGGGCAATCAGCCCCAGCATTTT
CDR3 protein: CASSFRQGAQGNQPQHF
J gene: TRBJ1-5
clone size: -
D gene: TRBD1
V gene: TRBV5-6

CDR3 DNA: TGTGCCAGCAGTTCCCGGGGACAGGGAACCACAGATACGCAGTATTTT
CDR3 protein: CASSSRGQGTTDTQYF
J gene: TRBJ2-3
clone size: -
D gene: TRBD1
V gene: TRBV6-5

CDR3 DNA: TGTGCCAGCAGTTATCAGACAGGGACGGAGACCCAGTACTTC
CDR3 protein: CASSYQTGTETQYF
J gene: TRBJ2-5
clone size: -
D gene: TRBD1
V gene: TRBV6-5

CDR3 DNA: TGCGCCAGCAGCCCTCGGGTAGCGGTCGACTACGAGCAGTACTTC
CDR3 protein: CASSPRVAVDYEQYF
J gene: TRBJ2-7
clone size: -
D gene: -
V gene: TRBV4-1

CDR3 DNA: TGTGCCAGCAATAGGGCCGGGACAGGTTATAGCTCTGGAAACACCATATATTTT
CDR3 protein: CASNRAGTGYSSGNTIYF
J gene: TRBJ1-3
clone size: -
D gene: TRBD1
V gene: TRBV2

CDR3 DNA: TGTGCCAGCAGCCTATCTAATTCACCCCTCCACTTT
CDR3 protein: CASSLSNSPLHF
J gene: TRBJ1-6
clone size: -
D gene: -
V gene: TRBV7-8

CDR3 DNA: TGTGCCAGCAGCTTGGCAGGGGGCGGTGAGACCCAGTACTTC
CDR3 protein: CASSLAGGGETQYF
J gene: TRBJ2-5
clone size: -
D gene: TRBD1
V gene: TRBV5-5

CDR3 DNA: TGCAGTGCTAGGCCGGGTAATGAGCAGTTCTTC
CDR3 protein: CSARPGNEQFF
J gene: TRBJ2-1
clone size: -
D gene: -
V gene: TRBV20-1

CDR3 DNA: TGTGCCAGCCACCCCTTGAGCGGGAGGGGCTCCTACAATGAGCAGTTCTTC
CDR3 protein: CASHPLSGRGSYNEQFF
J gene: TRBJ2-1
clone size: once
D gene: TRBD2
V gene: TRBV5-6

CDR3 DNA: TGTGCCAGCAGTTCGGGGACTAGCGGGAATGAGCAGTTCTTC
CDR3 protein: CASSSGTSGNEQFF
J gene: TRBJ2-1
clone size: -
D gene: TRBD2
V gene: TRBV27

CDR3 DNA: TGTGCCAGCAGCCAGGTCTCCGGGACTAGTGGTAGTGATGAGCAGTTCTTC
CDR3 protein: CASSQVSGTSGSDEQFF
J gene: TRBJ2-1
clone size: -
D gene: TRBD2
V gene: TRBV4-2

CDR3 DNA: TGTGCCAGCCGGGGTAACACTGAAGCTTTCTTT
CDR3 protein: CASRGNTEAFF
J gene: TRBJ1-1
clone size: -
D gene: -
V gene: TRBV27

CDR3 DNA: TGTGCCAGCAGCTTATTGTACAGGGCTGGGGCCAACGTCCTGACTTTC
CDR3 protein: CASSLLYRAGANVLTF
J gene: TRBJ2-6
clone size: -
D gene: -
V gene: TRBV13

CDR3 DNA: TGTGCCAGTACTGCTTGGGACAGCGGCAACTATGGCTACACCTTC
CDR3 protein: CASTAWDSGNYGYTF
J gene: TRBJ1-2
clone size: -
D gene: TRBD1
V gene: TRBV19

CDR3 DNA: TGTGCCAGCAGCTTAGGGCCTCACAATGAGCAGTTCTTC
CDR3 protein: CASSLGPHNEQFF
J gene: TRBJ2-1
clone size: -
D gene: -
V gene: TRBV7-9